This TCR beta chain was sequenced during a study of T cell changes during pregnancy in multiple sclerosis. Data came from immunoSEQ multiplex PCR; TCRdb stores just in-frame clones and leaves some out. Altogether 75,000 to 80,000 clones are present, just over 90% being singletons, with the ten largest covering just over 2.5%. Germline CDR1 reads SGHTA; CDR2 reads FQGTGA. This CDR3 region has 15 residues. Trimming cost V 5 bases and J 8 bases, with 21 bases left between them. The TCR originated in a female donor in good health, enrolled as a control in a pregnancy study. Sequencing used peripheral blood, obtained after pregnancy. The V call is TRBV7-3, the J call TRBJ1-2; the D gene is possibly TRBD1 (5 bases). CDR3 in DNA: TGTGCCAGCAGCCCTACTGACGACAGTCCCTGGGGCTACACCTTC. Encoded protein: CASSPTDDSPWGYTF.